These 9 T cell receptor beta chains share one sample of origin, sequenced in a study of T-cell reconstitution after alpha-beta-depleted transplantation in children. Unique molecular identifiers were incorporated during preparation of the TCRbeta library. A single record per CDR3 protein comes from TCRdb applying MiXCR to the PCR reads. The sample has around 680,000 distinct CDR3 sequences; around 17% are singletons. Sequenced here: PBMCs from the stem cell graft donor, sampled from the stem cell graft. All receptors come from a human donor who donated a stem cell graft to a child with acute myeloid leukemia.

V gene TRBV11-2 combines with J gene TRBJ1-5; 12 nucleotides match TRBD1. V trimming: 0 bases; J trimming: 0 bases; junction bases outside the gene matches: 0. In germline, CDR1 is SGHAT, CDR2 FQNNGV. The CDR3 is 17 residues long. CDR3 DNA: TGTGCCAGCAGCTTAGAGGGACAGGGGGCTAGCAATCAGCCCCAGCATTTT. This translates into CASSLEGQGASNQPQHF.

The chain recombines TRBV11-3 with TRBJ2-7; tentatively, D is TRBD2 (6 bases). The CDR3 runs to 15 residues. V was pared by 0 bases and J by 2 bases, with 11 bases between. The germline CDR1 and CDR2 sequences are SGHNT and YENEEA. The CDR3 sequence is CASSLEWRAPYEQYF. The CDR3 nucleotides read TGTGCCAGCAGCTTAGAGTGGAGGGCCCCCTACGAGCAGTACTTC.

This clonotype has just a few counts. The chain joins TRBV20-1 to TRBJ1-2; possible D gene TRBD1, 5 bases. The germline CDR1 and CDR2 sequences are DFQATT and SNEGSKA (reference sequence). V lost 6 bases and J 7 bases, leaving 24 bases between the germline ends. This CDR3 has 15 residues. In nucleotides, the CDR3 is TGCAGTGCCACATCCCACAGGAGCTATCTTTCTGGCTACACCTTC. It specifies CSATSHRSYLSGYTF.

This clonotype showed up many times. This rearrangement joins TRBV7-2 to TRBJ2-4; D call uncertain. The CDR3 spans 13 residues. V lost 5 bases and J 7 bases, leaving 12 bases between the germline ends. CDR1 SGHTA and CDR2 FQGNSA come from the germline V gene. The CDR3 here is CASSPRNPNIQYF. In nucleotides, the CDR3 is TGTGCCAGCAGCCCCCGGAACCCGAACATTCAGTACTTC.

In its sample, this clonotype was seen a few times. This rearrangement joins TRBV5-1 to TRBJ2-3, with 7 bases lining up with TRBD2. V lost 0 bases, J lost 3 bases, and 4 bases stayed unmatched. The germline V gene encodes CDR1 SGHRS and CDR2 YFSETQ. The CDR3 is made up of 15 amino acids. CDR3 amino acids: CASSLESGVTDTQYF. In DNA, the CDR3 is TGCGCCAGCAGCTTGGAAAGCGGGGTTACAGATACGCAGTATTTT.

In this sample, this clonotype turned up many times. V and J are TRBV20-1 and TRBJ2-1, with 7 bases matching TRBD2. There are 15 residues in the CDR3. J lost 4 bases, V lost 6 bases, and 12 bases had no gene match. Germline CDR1 reads DFQATT; CDR2 reads SNEGSKA (reference sequence). CDR3 region: CSAARLAEVYNEQFF. CDR3 coding DNA: TGCAGTGCCGCCCGGCTAGCGGAGGTTTACAATGAGCAGTTCTTC.

V and J are TRBV12-3 or TRBV12-4 and TRBJ1-4; a possible D gene is TRBD1 (6 bases). There are 15 residues in the CDR3. V was clipped by 7 bases and J by 5 bases, with 17 bases between them. The CDR3 DNA reads TGTGCCAGCATATCGTCGGGGGCAAGAAATGAAAAACTGTTTTTT. It translates to CASISSGARNEKLFF.

This clonotype has a count of ten or more. V is TRBV20-1 and J is TRBJ2-5; the D gene is possibly TRBD2 (6 bases). CDR3 length: 14 residues. Trimming pared 5 bases from V and 5 bases from J, leaving 18 bases between. CDR1 and CDR2 (germline): DFQATT, SNEGSKA (reference sequence). Here the CDR3 DNA reads TGCAGTGCTTTCGACACAGGTGGGGGGGAGACCCAGTACTTC. This gives the protein CSAFDTGGGETQYF.

In its sample, this clonotype was seen a few times. J is TRBJ1-2 and V is TRBV5-6; D possibly corresponds to TRBD1 (6 bases). Germline lookup yields CDR1 SGHDT and CDR2 YYEEEE. Trimming stripped 4 bases from V and 4 bases from J, with 17 bases between. The CDR3 has 15 amino acids. The CDR3 protein is CASSPSGGGRYGYTF. The CDR3 region has the DNA TGTGCCAGCAGCCCAAGTGGTGGGGGGCGCTATGGCTACACCTTC.